The 16 T cell receptor beta chains reported below all come from one sample, sequenced in a study of T cell repertoires in cytomegalovirus infection. Each CDR3 protein gets one entry after TCRdb re-called the reads with MiXCR. The sample has roughly 920,000 distinct CDR3 sequences, 30% to 40% seen once. Their specific antigens are unknown. Sequencing was performed on cultured CD8+ T cells from PBMCs, taken from culture after CMV antigen stimulation. The receptors derive from a human donor in good health (CMV status not recorded). Some clones in this sample may be carry-over from other donors' samples.

This clonotype has at least ten counts. The V and J genes are TRBV7-6 and TRBJ2-1; possibly TRBD2 for D (6 bases). Trimming took off 3 bases at V and 3 bases at J, with 12 bases between the two ends. The germline V gene has CDR1 SGHVS and CDR2 FNYEAQ. The CDR3 runs to 15 residues. In DNA form, the CDR3 reads TGTGCCAGCAGCTTTCGGCGGGGAGTCTACAATGAGCAGTTCTTC. As protein: CASSFRRGVYNEQFF.

The chain uses TRBV5-1 and TRBJ1-1, with D perhaps matching TRBD1 (5 bases). Germline loops: CDR1 SGHRS, CDR2 YFSETQ. The V end was cut by 5 bases, the J end by 4 bases, with 15 bases between. The CDR3 is 14 amino acids. The CDR3 is CASRASWDPTEAFF. The DNA for the CDR3 is TGCGCCAGCAGAGCTTCGTGGGACCCCACTGAAGCTTTCTTT.

The chain has TRBV2 and TRBJ1-5; a weak D match, TRBD1 (6 bases). The CDR3 is 14 residues long. The ends were cut back, 8 bases at V and 11 bases at J, with 22 bases in the middle. Germline CDR1 reads SNHLY; CDR2 reads FYNNEI. CDR3 sequence (DNA): TGTGCCAGCCGGGAAGGGGGGGAAATACTTGCCCAGCATTTT. It codes for CASREGGEILAQHF.

The chain combines TRBV7-9 with TRBJ2-5, with 8 bases matching TRBD1. V lost 11 bases to trimming and J lost 7 bases; unmatched junction nucleotides: 9. CDR1 and CDR2 from the germline V gene are SEHNR and FQNEAQ (reference sequence). The CDR3 is made up of 12 amino acids. CDR3 sequence: CAADRGYWTQYF. CDR3 nucleotides: TGTGCCGCTGACAGGGGATATTGGACCCAGTACTTC.

This rearrangement joins TRBV2 to TRBJ2-1; a possible D gene is TRBD1 (6 bases). Germline CDR1 is SNHLY and CDR2 is FYNNEI. This CDR3 contains 14 residues. Trimming removed 2 bases from V and 5 bases from J, with 10 bases in between. CDR3 coding DNA: TGTGCCAGCAGTGAACAGGGGATCCACAATGAGCAGTTCTTC. It encodes CASSEQGIHNEQFF.

The table lists this clonotype with a few counts. This chain joins TRBV7-6 and TRBJ1-4; 9 nucleotides match TRBD1. This CDR3 is 16 amino acids long. The V and J ends lost 5 bases and 5 bases, in that order; junction bases with no gene match: 9. Germline CDR1 reads SGHVS; CDR2 reads FNYEAQ. The CDR3 loop is CASSPPGGTGNEKLFF. The DNA of the CDR3 is TGTGCCAGCAGCCCCCCCGGGGGGACAGGGAATGAAAAACTGTTTTTT. The full variable domain, completed using reference TRBV7-6 and TRBJ1-4, is GAGVSQSPRYKVTKRGQDVALRCDPISGHVSLYWYRQALGQGPEFLTYFNYEAQQDKSGLPNDRFSAERPEGSISTLTIQRTEQRDSAMYRCASSPPGGTGNEKLFFGSGTQLSVL.

V usage is TRBV25-1 and J usage is TRBJ1-4; D not resolved. This CDR3 region has 14 residues. Trimming stripped 3 bases from V and 8 bases from J, with 13 bases between. Germline CDR1 MGHDK, CDR2 SYGVNS. CDR3 region: CASSDSGGGEKLFF. In DNA form, the CDR3 reads TGTGCCAGCAGTGACTCGGGAGGTGGCGAAAAACTGTTTTTT.

Turning to this clonotype: Germline is not matched at one junction end, which may reflect a read error. V gene TRBV18 combines with J gene TRBJ2-7; TRBD1 matches 7 bases. Germline V gives CDR1 KGHSH, CDR2 LQKENI. The CDR3 sequence is 13 residues long. The CDR3 protein is CASSPRRDRDIHF. CDR3 coding DNA: TGTGCCAGCTCACCTCGTCGAGACAGGGACATCCACTTC.

V usage is TRBV28 and J usage is TRBJ1-6; maybe TRBD1 (6 bases). Germline CDR1 MDHEN, CDR2 SYDVKM. CDR3 length: 16 amino acids. V was cut by 0 bases and J by 10 bases, with 16 bases left in between. The CDR3 protein is CASSLWMDGGRSPLHF. The CDR3, as DNA: TGTGCCAGCAGTTTATGGATGGATGGGGGCAGATCACCCCTCCACTTT.

This clonotype was counted ten times or more. The chain links TRBV7-2 to TRBJ2-7, with 10 bases fitting TRBD1. The CDR3 extends over 15 amino acids. Germline V gene lookup returns CDR1 SGHTA and CDR2 FQGNSA. J was trimmed by 10 bases and V by 3 bases; bases with no gene match: 12. The CDR3, as DNA: TGTGCCAGCAGCTTCTTGGACGGGACAGGGGACATCCAGTACGTC. It encodes CASSFLDGTGDIQYV.

The rearrangement links TRBV5-1 to TRBJ2-7; D might be TRBD1 (7 bases). With 3 bases removed from V and 5 bases from J, the gap between germline ends came to 21 bases. Germline V gives CDR1 SGHRS, CDR2 YFSETQ. The CDR3 runs 16 residues. The CDR3 DNA sequence: TGCGCCAGCAGCTCTCCTCGGAGGGGGCAGGTGAACGAGCAGTACTTC. It is translated as CASSSPRRGQVNEQYF.

The chain combines TRBV6-5 with TRBJ2-2; D possibly uses TRBD1 or TRBD2 (5 bases each). Trimming removed 6 bases at V and 0 bases at J, with 11 bases between. CDR3 length equals 15 residues. CDR1 MNHEY and CDR2 SVGAGI come from the germline V gene. DNA of the CDR3: TGTGCCAGCAGGGCTGGGACCACGAACACCGGGGAGCTGTTTTTT. Encoded protein: CASRAGTTNTGELFF.

The rearrangement uses TRBV2 and TRBJ1-1; D might be TRBD1 (5 bases). The V gene lost 3 bases and the J gene lost 7 bases, with 9 bases spanning the gap. Germline CDR1 SNHLY, CDR2 FYNNEI. This CDR3 is 12 amino acids long. The chain's CDR3 is CASSDLGLEAFF. Here the CDR3 DNA reads TGTGCCAGCAGTGACTTGGGGCTTGAAGCTTTCTTT.

With regard to this clonotype: A much bigger clone sits one base away, suggesting this may be a read error. The chain links TRBV7-8 to TRBJ2-1; TRBD2 is a possible D gene (6 bases). The V end was cut by 3 bases, the J end by 3 bases, with 12 bases between. The CDR3 runs to 15 residues. In germline, CDR1 is SGHVS, CDR2 FQNEAQ. The CDR3 nucleotides read TGTGCCAGCAGCTTTATAGGGACTGGCTACAATGAGCAGTTCTTC. Protein: CASSFIGTGYNEQFF.

V and J are TRBV7-8 and TRBJ1-1, with D maybe TRBD1 (5 bases). This CDR3 contains 14 residues. Trimming shortened V by 3 bases and J by 4 bases, and 12 bases separated the two germline ends. Per germline, CDR1 SGHVS and CDR2 FQNEAQ. The DNA for the CDR3 is TGTGCCAGCAGCTTCAGGGTGCCGGCCACTGAAGCTTTCTTT. Amino acid sequence: CASSFRVPATEAFF.

In its sample, this clonotype was seen a few times. CDR3 protein: CASSQVRPTDEQFF. In nucleotides, the CDR3 is TGTGCCAGCAGCCAAGTCCGGCCCACAGATGAGCAGTTCTTC. J is TRBJ2-1 and V is TRBV14; D not certain. The V end was cut by 1 base, the J end by 8 bases, with 12 bases between. The germline V gene has CDR1 SGHDN and CDR2 FVKESK. The CDR3 covers 14 residues.